Listed below are T cell receptor beta chains from one sample, sequenced in a study of T cells in Graves' hyperthyroidism and ophthalmopathy. MiXCR, applied by TCRdb to the multiplex PCR reads, yields one record per CDR3 protein. Of some 380,000 distinct CDR3 sequences listed, roughly 14% were seen once; the top ten hold around 20%. The sample comprised blood. All receptors derive from a man aged 30-40 years with Graves' hyperthyroidism that later progressed to Graves' ophthalmopathy. CDR3s include the opening cysteine and the closing phenylalanine or tryptophan. Each record gives: J gene, clone size, V gene, D gene, CDR3 length, CDR3 DNA, CDR3 protein. The D gene is left open where the match is weak. A row's size may be missing; if present it is once, few, many or a size class.

j_call: TRBJ2-5
clone_size: NA
v_call: TRBV4-1
d_call: TRBD1
cdr3_length: 17
cdr3_nt: TGCGCCAGCAGCCCCCGAAGGCAGGGGACAGGACAAGAGACCCAGTACTTC
cdr3_aa: CASSPRRQGTGQETQYF

j_call: TRBJ2-7
clone_size: NA
v_call: TRBV7-9
d_call: TRBD2
cdr3_length: 14
cdr3_nt: TGTGCCAGCAGCTTAGAGGGAGGGTACCACGAGCAGTACTTC
cdr3_aa: CASSLEGGYHEQYF

j_call: TRBJ1-3
clone_size: few
v_call: TRBV29-1
d_call: TRBD1
cdr3_length: 17
cdr3_nt: TGCAGCGTTGAAGACCGACAGGGGATGGGCTCTGGAAACACCATATATTTT
cdr3_aa: CSVEDRQGMGSGNTIYF

j_call: TRBJ2-6
clone_size: many
v_call: TRBV3-1
d_call: NA
cdr3_length: 18
cdr3_nt: TGTGCCAGCAGCCAAGCTCCGACGGGCGGCTCTGGGGCCAACGTCCTGACTTTC
cdr3_aa: CASSQAPTGGSGANVLTF

j_call: TRBJ1-3
clone_size: NA
v_call: TRBV7-3
d_call: NA
cdr3_length: 12
cdr3_nt: TGTGCCAGCAGTACTGACAGAAACACCATATATTTT
cdr3_aa: CASSTDRNTIYF

j_call: TRBJ1-4
clone_size: NA
v_call: TRBV4-1
d_call: NA
cdr3_length: 13
cdr3_nt: TGCGCCAGCAGCCAAGCGCCCGAGGAAAAACTGTTTTTT
cdr3_aa: CASSQAPEEKLFF

j_call: TRBJ2-5
clone_size: few
v_call: TRBV5-8
d_call: TRBD1
cdr3_length: 14
cdr3_nt: TGTGCCAGCAGCCCAACAGGGGTCGGAGAGACCCAGTACTTC
cdr3_aa: CASSPTGVGETQYF

j_call: TRBJ2-7
clone_size: many
v_call: TRBV11-2
d_call: TRBD2
cdr3_length: 14
cdr3_nt: TGTGCCAGCAGCTTATTGGGGGGGAAGGGGGAGCAGTACTTC
cdr3_aa: CASSLLGGKGEQYF

j_call: TRBJ1-5
clone_size: many
v_call: TRBV20-1
d_call: NA
cdr3_length: 16
cdr3_nt: TGCAGTGCTACCGACCTTCAGGGGACGAGCAATCAGCCCCAGCATTTT
cdr3_aa: CSATDLQGTSNQPQHF

j_call: TRBJ2-7
clone_size: many
v_call: TRBV6-1
d_call: TRBD1
cdr3_length: 14
cdr3_nt: TGTGCCAGCAGCGCCCAGGGGGCTTACTACGAGCAGTACTTC
cdr3_aa: CASSAQGAYYEQYF

j_call: TRBJ2-2
clone_size: many
v_call: TRBV5-5
d_call: NA
cdr3_length: 15
cdr3_nt: TGTGCCAGCAGCCGTCAAGGGGCCTACACCGGGGAGCTGTTTTTT
cdr3_aa: CASSRQGAYTGELFF

j_call: TRBJ2-5
clone_size: many
v_call: TRBV15
d_call: NA
cdr3_length: 14
cdr3_nt: TGTGCCACCAGCAGAGGGGCCGGGGAAGAGACCCAGTACTTC
cdr3_aa: CATSRGAGEETQYF

j_call: TRBJ2-2
clone_size: few
v_call: TRBV11-3
d_call: TRBD2
cdr3_length: 19
cdr3_nt: TGTGCCAGCAGCTTAGACTGGACTAGCGGGGTTTCGAACACCGGGGAGCTGTTTTTT
cdr3_aa: CASSLDWTSGVSNTGELFF

j_call: TRBJ1-1
clone_size: many
v_call: TRBV6-1
d_call: NA
cdr3_length: 15
cdr3_nt: TGTGCCAGCAGTGATGTTGGCAAGGGGGACACTGAAGCTTTCTTT
cdr3_aa: CASSDVGKGDTEAFF

j_call: TRBJ1-1
clone_size: many
v_call: TRBV10-1
d_call: NA
cdr3_length: 14
cdr3_nt: TGCGCCAGCGAGAGGGTAACCGGGAGCGGTATGGCTTTCTTT
cdr3_aa: CASERVTGSGMAFF

j_call: TRBJ2-7
clone_size: many
v_call: TRBV11-2
d_call: TRBD1
cdr3_length: 15
cdr3_nt: TGTGCCAGCAGCCGTACAGGGGGCCCCTCCTACGAGCAGTACTTC
cdr3_aa: CASSRTGGPSYEQYF

j_call: TRBJ2-7
clone_size: NA
v_call: TRBV7-9
d_call: NA
cdr3_length: 14
cdr3_nt: TGTGCCAGCAGCCCCCCATTGAAAGGAAACGAGCAGTACTTC
cdr3_aa: CASSPPLKGNEQYF

j_call: TRBJ2-7
clone_size: many
v_call: TRBV28
d_call: NA
cdr3_length: 12
cdr3_nt: TGTGCCAGCAGTCCCCCTGGAGACGAGCAGTACTTC
cdr3_aa: CASSPPGDEQYF

j_call: TRBJ1-2
clone_size: NA
v_call: TRBV11-2
d_call: TRBD1
cdr3_length: 14
cdr3_nt: TGTGCCAGCAGCTTGGGACAGGGCCCTTTCGGCTACACCTTC
cdr3_aa: CASSLGQGPFGYTF

j_call: TRBJ2-5
clone_size: many
v_call: TRBV9
d_call: NA
cdr3_length: 14
cdr3_nt: TGTGCCAGCAGCGTAAGAGCGAATTCGGAGACCCAGTACTTC
cdr3_aa: CASSVRANSETQYF

j_call: TRBJ1-5
clone_size: many
v_call: TRBV19
d_call: NA
cdr3_length: 16
cdr3_nt: TGTGCCAGTAGTATCCTGATTTCTACAAGATTTCAGCCCCAGCATTTT
cdr3_aa: CASSILISTRFQPQHF

j_call: TRBJ1-2
clone_size: many
v_call: TRBV28
d_call: NA
cdr3_length: 13
cdr3_nt: TGTGCCAGCAGTTACGGGGGGGTTGATGGCTACACCTTC
cdr3_aa: CASSYGGVDGYTF

j_call: TRBJ1-1
clone_size: many
v_call: TRBV20-1
d_call: NA
cdr3_length: 15
cdr3_nt: TGCAGTGCTAGCCCCCCAGGGGTATGGAACACTGAAGCTTTCTTT
cdr3_aa: CSASPPGVWNTEAFF

j_call: TRBJ1-5
clone_size: many
v_call: TRBV10-3
d_call: TRBD1
cdr3_length: 13
cdr3_nt: TGTGCCATCGGCCGGGACAGCTATCAGCCCCAGCATTTT
cdr3_aa: CAIGRDSYQPQHF

j_call: TRBJ2-1
clone_size: many
v_call: TRBV7-4
d_call: NA
cdr3_length: 20
cdr3_nt: TGTGCCAGCAGCTTAGCCTCGGCGTGGCGTTCCTACCCGACCTACAATGAGCAGTTCTTC
cdr3_aa: CASSLASAWRSYPTYNEQFF

j_call: TRBJ2-1
clone_size: few
v_call: TRBV9
d_call: NA
cdr3_length: 15
cdr3_nt: TGTGCCAGCAGCGTAGGGGCCCCCAGCAACAATGAGCAGTTCTTC
cdr3_aa: CASSVGAPSNNEQFF

j_call: TRBJ1-2
clone_size: many
v_call: TRBV7-9
d_call: NA
cdr3_length: 13
cdr3_nt: TGTGCCAGCAGCTTATACGGACACTATGGCTACACCTTC
cdr3_aa: CASSLYGHYGYTF

j_call: TRBJ1-5
clone_size: NA
v_call: TRBV6-9
d_call: NA
cdr3_length: 15
cdr3_nt: TGTGCCAGCAGTTCAAGACAGGATGGATATCAGCCCCAGCATTTT
cdr3_aa: CASSSRQDGYQPQHF

j_call: TRBJ1-3
clone_size: many
v_call: TRBV28
d_call: NA
cdr3_length: 18
cdr3_nt: TGTGCCAGCAGTTCGGCGGCAGGCCGATCTAACTCTGGAAACACCATATATTTT
cdr3_aa: CASSSAAGRSNSGNTIYF

j_call: TRBJ2-7
clone_size: NA
v_call: TRBV5-1
d_call: TRBD1
cdr3_length: 15
cdr3_nt: TGCACCAGCACCCTCGGCGGACAGGGCTCGGGCGAGCAGTACTTC
cdr3_aa: CTSTLGGQGSGEQYF

j_call: TRBJ1-1
clone_size: many
v_call: TRBV7-8
d_call: NA
cdr3_length: 14
cdr3_nt: TGTGCCAGCAGCTTATTTGACGGGGACACTGAAGCTTTCTTT
cdr3_aa: CASSLFDGDTEAFF

j_call: TRBJ2-5
clone_size: NA
v_call: TRBV27
d_call: TRBD1
cdr3_length: 16
cdr3_nt: TGTGCCAGCAGTTTACGCCGGGACAGGGGGCAAGAGACCCAGTACTTC
cdr3_aa: CASSLRRDRGQETQYF

j_call: TRBJ1-5
clone_size: many
v_call: TRBV27
d_call: NA
cdr3_length: 11
cdr3_nt: TGTGCCAGCAGTTTATTTCAGCCCCAGCATTTT
cdr3_aa: CASSLFQPQHF

j_call: TRBJ1-1
clone_size: NA
v_call: TRBV15
d_call: TRBD1
cdr3_length: 15
cdr3_nt: TGTGCCACCAGCAGGGACAGGGGCGCGCGGTATGAAGCTTTCTTT
cdr3_aa: CATSRDRGARYEAFF

j_call: TRBJ2-7
clone_size: many
v_call: TRBV7-9
d_call: TRBD1
cdr3_length: 14
cdr3_nt: TGTGCCAGCAGCTTCCCTGGGACAGGGAGGGAGCAGTACTTC
cdr3_aa: CASSFPGTGREQYF

j_call: TRBJ2-5
clone_size: NA
v_call: TRBV27
d_call: NA
cdr3_length: 13
cdr3_nt: TGTGCCAGCAGTTCTTGGACAGCGGAGACCCAGTACTTC
cdr3_aa: CASSSWTAETQYF

j_call: TRBJ1-3
clone_size: many
v_call: TRBV12-3/TRBV12-4
d_call: NA
cdr3_length: 12
cdr3_nt: TGTGCCAGCAGTAAATCAGGAAACACCATATATTTT
cdr3_aa: CASSKSGNTIYF

j_call: TRBJ2-6
clone_size: few
v_call: TRBV5-1
d_call: NA
cdr3_length: 15
cdr3_nt: TGCGCCAGCAGCGCGCGGGGTTCTGGGGCCAACGTCCTGACTTTC
cdr3_aa: CASSARGSGANVLTF

j_call: TRBJ1-5
clone_size: many
v_call: TRBV12-3/TRBV12-4
d_call: NA
cdr3_length: 14
cdr3_nt: TGTGCCAGCAGTGTAACAGGGAGCAATCAGCCCCAGCATTTT
cdr3_aa: CASSVTGSNQPQHF

j_call: TRBJ2-7
clone_size: few
v_call: TRBV5-8
d_call: NA
cdr3_length: 14
cdr3_nt: TGTGCCAGCAGCTTTTGGGGGAGCTCCTACGAGCAGTACTTC
cdr3_aa: CASSFWGSSYEQYF

j_call: TRBJ2-6
clone_size: NA
v_call: TRBV20-1
d_call: TRBD2
cdr3_length: 18
cdr3_nt: TGCAGTGCTAGGGATCACCGGGGGGGCGGCTCTGGGGCCAACGTCCTGACTTTC
cdr3_aa: CSARDHRGGGSGANVLTF

j_call: TRBJ1-2
clone_size: many
v_call: TRBV28
d_call: TRBD1
cdr3_length: 14
cdr3_nt: TGTGCCAGCAGTAAACATCAGGGGGCCGCTGGCTACACCTTC
cdr3_aa: CASSKHQGAAGYTF

j_call: TRBJ1-1
clone_size: NA
v_call: TRBV5-8
d_call: NA
cdr3_length: 12
cdr3_nt: TGTGCCAGCAGCCCGCTGGGGTCAGTTACTTTCTTT
cdr3_aa: CASSPLGSVTFF

j_call: TRBJ1-5
clone_size: many
v_call: TRBV28
d_call: NA
cdr3_length: 15
cdr3_nt: TGTGCCAGCAGTACCTCGGGACACCATAATCAGCCCCAGCATTTT
cdr3_aa: CASSTSGHHNQPQHF

j_call: TRBJ1-2
clone_size: many
v_call: TRBV10-3
d_call: TRBD1
cdr3_length: 14
cdr3_nt: TGTGCCATCAGTCCTGGACAGGCTAACTATGGCTACACCTTC
cdr3_aa: CAISPGQANYGYTF

j_call: TRBJ2-5
clone_size: many
v_call: TRBV7-3
d_call: NA
cdr3_length: 15
cdr3_nt: TGTGCCAGCAGCCTCCTGCCGGGACAAAGGGAGACCCAGTACTTC
cdr3_aa: CASSLLPGQRETQYF

j_call: TRBJ2-2
clone_size: many
v_call: TRBV28
d_call: NA
cdr3_length: 14
cdr3_nt: TGTGCCAGCAGTGCCTCAGGGAGGACCGGGGAGCTGTTTTTT
cdr3_aa: CASSASGRTGELFF

j_call: TRBJ2-1
clone_size: many
v_call: TRBV7-2
d_call: NA
cdr3_length: 16
cdr3_nt: TGTGCCAGCAGCTTAGGAGGGCCAACAAGTTACAATGAGCAGTTCTTC
cdr3_aa: CASSLGGPTSYNEQFF

j_call: TRBJ2-2
clone_size: once
v_call: TRBV11-3
d_call: TRBD1
cdr3_length: 19
cdr3_nt: TGTGCCAGCACCTCCGGGGACAGGCTCCCCTACGTGAACACCGGGGAGCTGTTTTTT
cdr3_aa: CASTSGDRLPYVNTGELFF

j_call: TRBJ1-5
clone_size: many
v_call: TRBV20-1
d_call: NA
cdr3_length: 14
cdr3_nt: TGCAGTGCCGCCCAGGCGAATAGCAATCAGCCCCAGCATTTT
cdr3_aa: CSAAQANSNQPQHF

j_call: TRBJ2-1
clone_size: many
v_call: TRBV27
d_call: NA
cdr3_length: 15
cdr3_nt: TGTGCCAGCAGTTATAGCGACGGGGACTACAATGAGCAGTTCTTC
cdr3_aa: CASSYSDGDYNEQFF

j_call: TRBJ2-4
clone_size: NA
v_call: TRBV5-1
d_call: NA
cdr3_length: 14
cdr3_nt: TGCGCCAGCAGCTTGAGTGGGTCTGGGAACATTCAGTACTTC
cdr3_aa: CASSLSGSGNIQYF

j_call: TRBJ2-5
clone_size: few
v_call: TRBV13
d_call: NA
cdr3_length: 13
cdr3_nt: TGTGCCAGCAGCTTAGAAACCAAGGAGCCGTTACACTTC
cdr3_aa: CASSLETKEPLHF

j_call: TRBJ2-1
clone_size: many
v_call: TRBV6-1
d_call: NA
cdr3_length: 13
cdr3_nt: TGTGCCAGCAGTCGGACTTACTACAATGAGCAGTTCTTC
cdr3_aa: CASSRTYYNEQFF

j_call: TRBJ2-2
clone_size: many
v_call: TRBV11-1
d_call: NA
cdr3_length: 12
cdr3_nt: TGTGCCAGCAGACTCTTCACCGGGGAGCTGTTTTTT
cdr3_aa: CASRLFTGELFF

j_call: TRBJ1-6
clone_size: few
v_call: TRBV4-1
d_call: NA
cdr3_length: 15
cdr3_nt: TGCGCCAGCAGCCAAGGTACAGCCCTAAATTCACCCCTCCACTTT
cdr3_aa: CASSQGTALNSPLHF

j_call: TRBJ1-6
clone_size: NA
v_call: TRBV12-3/TRBV12-4
d_call: NA
cdr3_length: 13
cdr3_nt: TGTGCCAGCAATAAAGGGGGTAATTCACCCCTCCACTTT
cdr3_aa: CASNKGGNSPLHF

j_call: TRBJ1-5
clone_size: many
v_call: TRBV28
d_call: NA
cdr3_length: 16
cdr3_nt: TGTGCCAGCAGTTTAATTTCGGGGGGAAGCAATCAGCCCCAGCATTTT
cdr3_aa: CASSLISGGSNQPQHF

j_call: TRBJ2-2
clone_size: few
v_call: TRBV12-5
d_call: NA
cdr3_length: 15
cdr3_nt: TGTGCTAGTGGTTTGACTTCTCAGGGTTCCGGGGAGCTGTTTTTT
cdr3_aa: CASGLTSQGSGELFF

j_call: TRBJ1-4
clone_size: NA
v_call: TRBV15
d_call: TRBD1
cdr3_length: 13
cdr3_nt: TGTGCCACCAGCAGAGATAGGGACAGGGAACTGTTTTTT
cdr3_aa: CATSRDRDRELFF